The 27 T cell receptor beta chains given below trace back to one sample, sequenced in a study of tissue T cells after allogeneic stem cell transplantation. Data came from immunoSEQ multiplex PCR; TCRdb stores just in-frame clones and leaves some out. The table lists approximately 1,100 clones, 40% to 60% of them singletons. Time point here: mouse harvest day 14 after allogeneic transplant. Mouse grafts combined 10^7 T-cell-depleted bone marrow cells with 10^6 splenic CD5+ T cells. Sequencing was performed on spleen. The origin of the receptors is a female BALB/c mouse given C57BL/6 T cells with graft-versus-host disease after an allogeneic hematopoietic cell transplant.

On this clone itself: Gene names refer to mouse genes. The observed sequence ends 1 residue before the CDR3 terminus, with the missing tail filled in from the germline J gene. V and J are TRBV4 and TRBJ2-7, with TRBD2 matching 12 bases. Germline V CDR1 and CDR2: LGHDT, YNNKQL (reference sequence). This CDR3 has 14 amino acids. J was trimmed by 7 bases and V by 4 bases; bases with no gene match: 5. The CDR3 reads CASSFDWGGMEQYF. CDR3 DNA, as far as it was read: TGTGCCAGCAGCTTTGACTGGGGGGGCATGGAACAGTAC.

This clone was recorded a few times. Mouse germline and gene names are used. The read comes to an end 1 residue before the CDR3 does, leaving the germline J gene to fill in the end. The rearrangement uses TRBV12-1 and TRBJ2-2; D is undetermined. Trimming removed 3 bases at V and 1 base at J, with 2 bases between. The CDR3 has 12 residues. Germline CDR1 reads SGHSN; CDR2 reads HYEKVE. CDR3: CASSLNTGQLYF. CDR3 bases read: TGTGCCAGCTCTTTAAACACCGGGCAGCTCTAC.

Remarks on this clone: Gene names are mouse gene names. The read ends 1 residue early relative to the CDR3; the germline J gene fills the gap. The rearrangement joins TRBV5 to TRBJ2-3; TRBD2 matches 9 bases. This CDR3 region has 15 residues. The V gene end was trimmed by 4 bases and the J gene end by 2 bases; junction bases not matched to a gene: 4. The germline gives CDR1 LGHNA, CDR2 YNLKQL (reference sequence). CDR3 sequence reads: CASSLGGASAETLYF. Partial CDR3 DNA: TGTGCCAGCAGCCTTGGGGGGGCGTCTGCAGAAACGCTGTAT.

Points on this clone: The genes and germline here are from mouse. Read data end 1 residue before the CDR3 end; the end is taken from the germline J gene. The rearrangement joins TRBV15 to TRBJ2-3; D may be TRBD1 (6 bases). The CDR3 has 16 residues. The germline CDR1 and CDR2 sequences are SGHND and FRSKSL. V was shortened by 1 base and J by 2 bases, with 13 bases between the two germline ends. The DNA read from the CDR3 is TGTGCCAGCAGTTTAGGCAGGGGATGGGATGCAGAAACGCTGTAT. This translates into CASSLGRGWDAETLY. The CDR3, in full, reads CASSLGRGWDAETLYF.

In the case of this clone: Each gene name is a mouse one. The read comes to an end 1 residue before the CDR3 does, leaving the germline J gene to fill in the end. The rearrangement joins TRBV5 to TRBJ2-7; D is undetermined. CDR1 is LGHNA, CDR2 YNLKQL, per germline (reference sequence). V lost 0 bases and J lost 0, with 9 bases in between. The CDR3 sequence is 15 residues long. Incomplete CDR3 DNA: TGTGCCAGCAGCCAAGATACGCAGAGCTCCTATGAACAGTAC. Protein product: CASSQDTQSSYEQY. The entire CDR3 is CASSQDTQSSYEQYF.

As for this clone: Genes and germline are mouse. The read ends 1 residue shy of where the CDR3 ends; the end is completed using the germline J gene. The chain links TRBV13-2 to TRBJ2-7; TRBD1 matches at 7 bases. With 1 base clipped from V and 4 bases from J, the junction kept 8 bases outside the gene matches. The V gene's germline CDR1 is NNHNN and CDR2 SYGAGS (reference sequence). The CDR3 is made up of 15 amino acids. CDR3 bases read: TGTGCCAGCGGTGATCCCCGACAGGGAGTTTATGAACAGTAC. Translated, it gives CASGDPRQGVYEQY. In full, the CDR3 reads CASGDPRQGVYEQYF.

Only a few counts were recorded for this clone. Gene names are the mouse ones. CDR3 amino acids: CASSSGQYEQYF. Partial CDR3 DNA: TGTGCCAGCAGCTCGGGACAGTATGAACAGTAC. V gene TRBV3 combines with J gene TRBJ2-7, with 7 bases fitting TRBD1. The CDR3 goes on 1 residue after the read ends, and that part is filled in from the germline J gene. V shed 4 bases and J 4 bases; nucleotides not matched to a gene: 1. The CDR3 consists of 12 residues. Per germline, CDR1 SNHLY and CDR2 FYNGKV (reference sequence).

With regard to this clone: The genes and germline here are from mouse. The sequenced fragment ends 1 residue before the CDR3 boundary, so the rest is inferred from the germline J gene. This chain joins TRBV13-2 and TRBJ2-1, with D perhaps being TRBD1 or TRBD2 (5 bases each). Germline values: CDR1 NNHNN, CDR2 SYGAGS (reference sequence). This CDR3 is built from 13 residues. With 3 bases removed from V and 1 base from J, the gap between germline ends came to 5 bases. CDR3 bases read: TGTGCCAGCGGTGGGGGGAACTATGCTGAGCAGTTC. This encodes CASGGGNYAEQF. The CDR3 in full is CASGGGNYAEQFF.

Notes on this clone: Mouse gene names apply. The sequence runs out 1 residue before the end of the CDR3; the remainder is reconstructed from the germline J gene. The chain recombines TRBV13-1 with TRBJ1-1, with D unclear. The ends were cut back, 0 bases at V and 5 bases at J, with 5 bases in the middle. The CDR3 length is 12 residues. Germline V CDR1 and CDR2: NSHNY, SYGAGN. The part of the CDR3 DNA that was read is TGTGCCAGCAGTGATGCACAAACAGAAGTCTTC. As protein: CASSDAQTEVF. The whole CDR3 region reads CASSDAQTEVFF.

Worth noting for this clone: Germline and genes here are mouse. The DNA read from the CDR3 is TGTGCCAGCACTCCCGGGACAAACCATGCTGAGCAGTTC. The encoded protein is CASTPGTNHAEQF. The entire CDR3 sequence reads CASTPGTNHAEQFF. V is TRBV19 and J is TRBJ2-1; TRBD1 is a possible D gene (6 bases). The read finishes 1 residue shy of the CDR3 end, and the germline J gene is used to complete it. Germline-derived CDR1 and CDR2 are FNHDT and SITEND (reference sequence). V lost 6 bases to trimming and J lost 5 bases, with 15 bases between them. The CDR3 runs 14 residues.

A remark on this clone: Mouse germline and gene names are used. The CDR3 extends 1 residue past the end of the read, so its final part is completed from the germline J gene. This rearrangement joins TRBV13-3 to TRBJ2-7; 8 nucleotides agree with TRBD2. Per germline, CDR1 NNHDY and CDR2 SYVADS. Losses at the gene ends were 2 bases for V and 0 bases for J; bases not matched to a gene: 4. CDR3 length: 15 residues. The covered CDR3 bases are TGTGCCAGCAGTGAGAGGGGGGGGCGCTCCTATGAACAGTAC. Amino acids: CASSERGGRSYEQY. Given in full, the CDR3 is CASSERGGRSYEQYF.

Comment on this clone: Gene names denote mouse genes. The read stops 1 residue short of the end of the CDR3; the missing end is completed from the germline J gene. The chain carries TRBV12-1 and TRBJ2-5; 7 positions match TRBD2. The CDR3 extends over 14 amino acids. Germline CDR1 reads SGHSN; CDR2 reads HYEKVE. With 4 bases clipped from V and 2 bases from J, the junction kept 5 bases outside the gene matches. The covered CDR3 bases are TGTGCCAGCTCCCCGGACTGGATCCAAGACACCCAGTAC. Translation: CASSPDWIQDTQY. The complete CDR3 protein is CASSPDWIQDTQYF.

This clone is labeled as hyperexpanded. The genes are named according to mouse. The sequence runs out 1 residue before the end of the CDR3; the remainder is reconstructed from the germline J gene. The chain carries TRBV5 and TRBJ2-7, with D possibly matching TRBD1 (5 bases). Trimming cost V 0 bases and J 7 bases, with 10 bases left between them. The germline V gene has CDR1 LGHNA and CDR2 YNLKQL (reference sequence). The CDR3 is 13 residues long. This chain's CDR3 is CASSQDSGWEQYF. The part of the CDR3 DNA that was read is TGTGCCAGCAGCCAAGACTCAGGGTGGGAACAGTAC.

This clone was seen a single time. Germline and genes here are mouse. The DNA ends 1 residue before the CDR3 does, and the rest of the CDR3 is filled in from the germline J gene. J is TRBJ2-7 and V is TRBV19; D not resolved. The V end lost 2 bases, the J end lost 3 bases, and 9 bases lay between the germline ends. CDR1 is FNHDT and CDR2 is SITEND in the germline V gene (reference sequence). This CDR3 has 13 residues. The CDR3 sequence is CASSIGFLYEQYF. The sequenced CDR3 bases are TGTGCCAGCAGTATTGGGTTCCTCTATGAACAGTAC.

On this clone: Gene names follow the mouse nomenclature. The read ends 1 residue before the CDR3 terminus; that terminus is restored from the germline J gene. The chain couples TRBV13-2 to TRBJ1-4, with 7 nucleotides matching TRBD1. The ends lost 3 bases at V and 2 bases at J; junction bases unmatched: 1. Germline CDR1 is NNHNN and CDR2 is SYGAGS (reference sequence). The CDR3 length is 14 residues. The covered CDR3 bases are TGTGCCAGCGGTGGACAGGGATCCAACGAAAGATTATTT. The encoded protein is CASGGQGSNERLF. The full CDR3 reads CASGGQGSNERLFF.

On this clone: Mouse germline and gene names are used. The read ends 1 residue early relative to the CDR3; the germline J gene fills the gap. The J gene is TRBJ2-4, the V gene TRBV13-2; D remains ambiguous. Germline V lookup: CDR1 NNHNN, CDR2 SYGAGS (reference sequence). The CDR3 loop spans 10 amino acids. V lost 4 bases and J lost 5, with 2 bases in between. The CDR3 here is CASGLNTLYF. CDR3 DNA, as far as it was read: TGTGCCAGCGGTCTAAACACCTTGTAC.

This clone was observed a handful of times. The genes and germline here are from mouse. The CDR3 bases that were read are TGTGCCAGCTCCAAGGGAACGCTGTAT. Translation gives CASSKGTLY. The entire CDR3 sequence reads CASSKGTLYF. This chain joins TRBV12-2 and TRBJ2-3, with D hard to call. The read ends 1 residue shy of where the CDR3 ends; the end is completed using the germline J gene. The ends were cut back, 4 bases at V and 8 bases at J, with 6 bases in the middle. The CDR3 runs to 10 residues. Germline V gene lookup returns CDR1 SGHLS and CDR2 HYDKME.

This clone was picked up a small number of times. All gene names here are mouse names. Read data end 1 residue before the CDR3 end; the end is taken from the germline J gene. V usage is TRBV26 and J usage is TRBJ1-4; no clear D gene. The CDR3 spans 13 residues. CDR1 KGHPV and CDR2 FQNQEV come from the germline V gene (reference sequence). V was trimmed by 2 bases and J by 5 bases, leaving 6 bases between them. CDR3 DNA (partial): TGTGCCAGCAGTCTGCGAGGGAACGAAAGATTATTT. It yields the protein CASSLRGNERLF. In full, the CDR3 reads CASSLRGNERLFF.

In the case of this clone: The gene names given are mouse names. Read sequence stops 1 residue before the CDR3 end, and the germline J gene provides the missing end. The V call is TRBV26, the J call TRBJ1-1; weak D call: TRBD1 (6 bases). This CDR3 comprises 13 residues. From germline, CDR1 is KGHPV and CDR2 FQNQEV (reference sequence). Between the trimmed V and J ends, which lost 1 base and 7 bases, there was a span of 10 bases. CDR3 residues: CASSLLGAQEVFF. CDR3 bases read: TGTGCCAGCAGTCTGTTGGGGGCGCAAGAAGTCTTC.

This clone is termed large. Gene names and germline match the mouse. The observed sequence ends 1 residue before the CDR3 terminus, with the missing tail filled in from the germline J gene. The V and J genes are TRBV13-1 and TRBJ2-7, with 12 positions matching TRBD2. Germline CDR1 NSHNY, CDR2 SYGAGN. This CDR3 comprises 14 residues. The trim removed 1 base at V and 6 bases at J, leaving 2 bases unmatched. This CDR3 reads CASSDRDWGVEQYF. CDR3 DNA, as far as it was read: TGTGCCAGCAGTGATCGGGACTGGGGGGTTGAACAGTAC.

Of note for this clone: Genes here carry mouse names. The sequenced fragment ends 1 residue before the CDR3 boundary, so the rest is inferred from the germline J gene. V is TRBV2 and J is TRBJ1-1; no definite D call. V lost 2 bases and J lost 1, with 5 bases in between. The CDR3 extends over 13 amino acids. The germline V gene has CDR1 LGHNA and CDR2 YSYQKL. Partial CDR3 DNA: TGTGCCAGCAGCCAATCAGAAAACACAGAAGTCTTC. It is translated as CASSQSENTEVF. The CDR3, in full, reads CASSQSENTEVFF.

Regarding this clone: One end of the junction varies from germline; a read error may be responsible. Genes here carry mouse names. Read sequence stops 1 residue before the CDR3 end, and the germline J gene provides the missing end. V gene TRBV17 combines with J gene TRBJ2-7; D is unresolved. The germline V gene has CDR1 MNHDT and CDR2 YYDKIL. The CDR3 consists of 13 residues. The DNA read from the CDR3 is TGCGCTAGCAGTAGAGGGCCAGACTATGAACAGTAC. As protein: CASSRGPDYEQY. The entire CDR3 reads CASSRGPDYEQYF.

As concerns this clone: The gene names given are mouse names. The read finishes 1 residue shy of the CDR3 end, and the germline J gene is used to complete it. The chain couples TRBV16 to TRBJ1-4; 9 nucleotides match TRBD1. V shed 3 bases and J 2 bases; nucleotides not matched to a gene: 4. The CDR3 extends over 16 amino acids. Germline loops: CDR1 SGHSA, CDR2 FRNQAP. The CDR3 reads CASSLGTGRSNERLFF. CDR3 DNA (partial): TGTGCAAGCAGCTTGGGGACAGGGAGATCCAACGAAAGATTATTT.

A note on this clone: Gene names and germline refer to mouse. The read terminates 1 residue ahead of where the CDR3 ends, so the germline J gene completes it. The V and J genes are TRBV4 and TRBJ2-1, with D unresolved. V lost 5 bases, J lost 7 bases, and 9 bases lay in between. In germline, CDR1 is LGHDT, CDR2 YNNKQL (reference sequence). The CDR3 consists of 12 residues. The part of the CDR3 DNA that was read is TGTGCCAGCAGCCTACTCCGAGCTGAGCAGTTC. It encodes CASSLLRAEQF. In full, the CDR3 reads CASSLLRAEQFF.

A note on this clone: The gene symbols are mouse symbols. The read ends 1 residue early relative to the CDR3; the germline J gene fills the gap. V usage is TRBV26 and J usage is TRBJ2-2, with a weak D call TRBD1 (5 bases). The CDR3 length is 13 residues. Germline lookup yields CDR1 KGHPV and CDR2 FQNQEV (reference sequence). V dropped 4 bases and J dropped 2 bases, with 5 bases sitting between them. Incomplete CDR3 DNA: TGTGCCAGCAGTCAGGGGAACACCGGGCAGCTCTAC. Translated: CASSQGNTGQLY. The whole CDR3 sequence reads CASSQGNTGQLYF.

This clone has a handful of counts. The listed genes are named as in mouse. The CDR3 goes on 1 residue after the read ends, and that part is filled in from the germline J gene. The rearrangement joins TRBV13-3 to TRBJ2-1, with 7 bases lining up with TRBD1. The V gene's germline CDR1 is NNHDY and CDR2 SYVADS. Losses at the gene ends were 2 bases for V and 5 bases for J; bases not matched to a gene: 4. This CDR3 comprises 14 residues. CDR3 residues: CASSERTGHAEQFF. The CDR3 DNA, read in part, is TGTGCCAGCAGTGAACGGACAGGCCATGCTGAGCAGTTC.

This clone was observed a single time. A read error may account for a junction end that differs from germline. Gene labels here are mouse ones. The DNA ends 1 residue before the CDR3 does, and the rest of the CDR3 is filled in from the germline J gene. Within the sample, other DNA sequences also encode this same CDR3. The chain combines TRBV26 with TRBJ1-3, with 8 bases lining up with TRBD1. The CDR3 has 14 residues. The germline V gene has CDR1 KGHPV and CDR2 FQNQEV (reference sequence). CDR3 region: CASSRTGWGNTLYF. The DNA read from the CDR3 is TGTGCCAGTAGTCGGACAGGGTGGGGAAATACGCTCTAT.